What follows is one T cell receptor beta chain and its context. V lost 0 bases and J lost 4, with 9 bases in between. The CDR3 has 14 amino acids. Germline V gene data show CDR1 as MNHEY and CDR2 as SVGAGI. This entry belongs to a study of identical twins. TCRdb re-called the 5' RACE reads through MiXCR, storing one row per CDR3 protein. The sample has over 600,000 distinct CDR3 sequences, about 20% seen once; the top ten hold 4.3%. The data also belong to a second study, concerning T cells expressing NK-cell markers. In that study: Researchers report these clonotypes also headed the CD3+CD56-NKG2C+ fraction in a few donors.

This sequence originates from a woman under 30 in good health. The chain links TRBV6-5 to TRBJ1-2, with D possibly TRBD1 on 6 matching bases. Specimen: PBMCs. The CDR3 bases are TGTGCCAGCAGTTACTCCGGGGGGCCCTATGGCTACACCTTC. This encodes CASSYSGGPYGYTF.